This T cell receptor (beta chain) was recovered during a study of early T cells in non-severe SARS-CoV-2 infection. The sample holds many counts of this clonotype. This CDR3 contains 16 residues. CDR1 MNHEY and CDR2 SVGEGT come from the germline V gene. The V gene end was trimmed by 2 bases and the J gene end by 6 bases; junction bases not matched to a gene: 7. MiXCR was run by TCRdb on the 5' RACE reads, yielding one entry per CDR3 protein. The sample has 30,000 or so distinct CDR3 sequences, 5.8% seen once; the top ten hold more than 4.5%. The sequence derives from an adult who was a healthcare worker with PCR-confirmed SARS-CoV-2 infection or an uninfected control (not recorded which). The sequencing sample was made of whole blood. The chain uses TRBV6-2 or TRBV6-3 and TRBJ2-1; 10 nucleotides align to TRBD2. As DNA, the CDR3 is TGTGCCAGCAGTTACGAGCGGGGGGGCACCCCCAATGAGCAGTTCTTC. Translating it yields CASSYERGGTPNEQFF.